The clone carrying this T cell receptor (beta chain) was detected a few times. Using unique molecular identifiers, the investigators prepared the TCRbeta library. TCRdb recomputed calls from the PCR reads with MiXCR, one row per CDR3 protein. The top ten hold 35% of the sample, which has just over 200,000 distinct CDR3 sequences, 8.4% seen once. The sample comes from a study of T-cell reconstitution after alpha-beta-depleted transplantation in children. The germline V gene encodes CDR1 SGHRS and CDR2 YFSETQ. V was pared by 0 bases and J by 3 bases, with 2 bases of the junction left unmatched. This CDR3 is 14 amino acids long.

The rearrangement links TRBV5-1 to TRBJ2-5; 7 nucleotides line up with TRBD2. This clonotype was obtained from a male patient aged 2-15 years who had a stem cell transplant for acute myeloid leukemia, so the T cells may come from the graft donor. The input for sequencing was PBMCs, mostly from graft donor cells, taken 360 days after TCRalphabeta/CD19-depleted stem cell transplant. This CDR3 reads CASSLEGLEETQYF. CDR3 coding DNA: TGCGCCAGCAGCTTGGAAGGACTAGAAGAGACCCAGTACTTC.